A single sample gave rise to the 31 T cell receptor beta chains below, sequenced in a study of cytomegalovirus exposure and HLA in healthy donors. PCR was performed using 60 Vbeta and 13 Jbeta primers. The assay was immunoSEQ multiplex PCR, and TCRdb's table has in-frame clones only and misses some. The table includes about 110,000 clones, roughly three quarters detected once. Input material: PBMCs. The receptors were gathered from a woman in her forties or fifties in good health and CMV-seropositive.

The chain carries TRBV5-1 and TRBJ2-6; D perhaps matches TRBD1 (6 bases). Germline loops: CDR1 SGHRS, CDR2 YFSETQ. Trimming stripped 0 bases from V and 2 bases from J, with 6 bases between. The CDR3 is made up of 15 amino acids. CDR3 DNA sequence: TGCGCCAGCAGCTTGGGGACAGCTGGGGCCAACGTCCTGACTTTC. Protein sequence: CASSLGTAGANVLTF. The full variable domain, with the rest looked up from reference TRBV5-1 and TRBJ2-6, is KAGVTQTPRYLIKTRGQQVTLSCSPISGHRSVSWYQQTPGQGLQFLFEYFSETQRNKGNFPGRFSGRQFSNSRSEMNVSTLELGDSALYLCASSLGTAGANVLTFGAGSRLTVL.

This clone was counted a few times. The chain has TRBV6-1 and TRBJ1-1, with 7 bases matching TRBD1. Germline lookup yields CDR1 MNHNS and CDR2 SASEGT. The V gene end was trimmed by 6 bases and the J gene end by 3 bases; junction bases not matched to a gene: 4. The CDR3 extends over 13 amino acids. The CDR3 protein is CASRRQGDTEAFF. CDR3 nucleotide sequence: TGTGCCAGCAGGCGCCAGGGGGACACTGAAGCTTTCTTT.

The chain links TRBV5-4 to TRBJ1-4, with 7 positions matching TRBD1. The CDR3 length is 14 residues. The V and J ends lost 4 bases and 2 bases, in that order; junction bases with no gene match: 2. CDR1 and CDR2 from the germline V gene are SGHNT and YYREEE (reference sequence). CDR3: CASSPDRTNEKLFF. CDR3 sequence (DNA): TGTGCCAGCAGCCCGGACAGGACTAATGAAAAACTGTTTTTT.

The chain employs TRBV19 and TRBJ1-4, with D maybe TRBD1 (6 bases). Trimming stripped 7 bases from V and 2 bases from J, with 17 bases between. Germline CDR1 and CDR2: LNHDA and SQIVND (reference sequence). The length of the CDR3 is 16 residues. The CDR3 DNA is TGTGCCAGTACCGAGGGGGGGGGCTACACTAATGAAAAACTGTTTTTT. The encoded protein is CASTEGGGYTNEKLFF.

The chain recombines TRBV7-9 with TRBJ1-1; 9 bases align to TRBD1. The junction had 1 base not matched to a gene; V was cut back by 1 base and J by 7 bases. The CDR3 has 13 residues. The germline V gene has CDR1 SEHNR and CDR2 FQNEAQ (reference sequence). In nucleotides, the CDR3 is TGTGCCAGCAGCTTAGAGGGACAGGGTGAAGCTTTCTTT. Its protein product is CASSLEGQGEAFF.

The CDR3 DNA is TGTGCCAGTAGTATGGGGGGGGCCGGGAATGAGCAGTTCTTC. Residues: CASSMGGAGNEQFF. V usage is TRBV19 and J usage is TRBJ2-1; tentative D call: TRBD2 (7 bases). Germline loops: CDR1 LNHDA, CDR2 SQIVND (reference sequence). The V end was cut by 3 bases, the J end by 7 bases, with 13 bases between. The CDR3 sequence is 14 residues long.

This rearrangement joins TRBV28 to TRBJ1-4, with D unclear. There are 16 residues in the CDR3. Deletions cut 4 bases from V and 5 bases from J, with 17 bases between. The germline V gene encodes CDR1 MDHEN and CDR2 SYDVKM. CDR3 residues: CASSSPTVPTNEKLFF. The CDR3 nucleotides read TGTGCCAGCAGTTCCCCAACAGTGCCTACGAATGAAAAACTGTTTTTT.

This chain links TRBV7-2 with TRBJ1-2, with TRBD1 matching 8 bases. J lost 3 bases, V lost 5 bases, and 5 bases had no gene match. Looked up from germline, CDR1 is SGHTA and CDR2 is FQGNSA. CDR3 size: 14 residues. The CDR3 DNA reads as TGTGCCAGCAGCCCACAGACAGGGGACTATGGCTACACCTTC. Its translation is CASSPQTGDYGYTF.

In nucleotides, the CDR3 is TGTGCCAGCAGTCCAGGGGGAGGAAGCTACGAGCAGTACTTC. Translating it yields CASSPGGGSYEQYF. This chain uses TRBV6-1 with TRBJ2-7; TRBD1 might be the D (7 bases). The CDR3 contains 14 residues. CDR1 is MNHNS, CDR2 SASEGT, per germline. The V and J ends lost 5 bases and 3 bases respectively, with 14 bases between them.

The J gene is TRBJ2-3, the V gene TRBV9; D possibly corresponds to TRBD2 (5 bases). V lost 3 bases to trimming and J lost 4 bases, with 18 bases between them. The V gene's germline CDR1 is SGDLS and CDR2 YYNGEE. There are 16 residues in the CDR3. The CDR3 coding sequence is TGTGCCAGCAGCGCGGTCTGGGGATCGGGGTCAGATACGCAGTATTTT. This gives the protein CASSAVWGSGSDTQYF.

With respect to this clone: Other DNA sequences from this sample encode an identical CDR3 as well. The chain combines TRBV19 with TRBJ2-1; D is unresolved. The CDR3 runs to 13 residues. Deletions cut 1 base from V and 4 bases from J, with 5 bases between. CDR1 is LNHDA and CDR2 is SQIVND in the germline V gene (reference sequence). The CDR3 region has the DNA TGTGCCAGTAGTATAGGGCTTTACAATGAGCAGTTCTTC. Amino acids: CASSIGLYNEQFF.

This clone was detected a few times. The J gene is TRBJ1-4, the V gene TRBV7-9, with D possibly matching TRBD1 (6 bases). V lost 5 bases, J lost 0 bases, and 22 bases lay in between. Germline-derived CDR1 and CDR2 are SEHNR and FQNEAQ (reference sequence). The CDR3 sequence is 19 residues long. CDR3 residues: CASSPLSGARGATNEKLFF. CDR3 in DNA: TGTGCCAGCAGCCCACTCTCAGGGGCGAGGGGAGCAACTAATGAAAAACTGTTTTTT.

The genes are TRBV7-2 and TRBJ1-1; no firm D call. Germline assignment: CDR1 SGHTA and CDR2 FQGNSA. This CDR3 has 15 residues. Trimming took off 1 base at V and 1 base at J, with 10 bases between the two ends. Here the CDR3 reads CASSLGSRSNTEAFF. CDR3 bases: TGTGCCAGCAGCTTAGGGAGCCGGTCGAACACTGAAGCTTTCTTT.

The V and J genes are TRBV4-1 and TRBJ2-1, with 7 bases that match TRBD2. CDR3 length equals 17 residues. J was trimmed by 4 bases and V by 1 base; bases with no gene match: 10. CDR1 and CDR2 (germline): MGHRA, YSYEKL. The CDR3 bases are TGCGCCAGCAGCCAAGGGGCGGCTAGCGGAAAGTACAATGAGCAGTTCTTC. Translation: CASSQGAASGKYNEQFF.

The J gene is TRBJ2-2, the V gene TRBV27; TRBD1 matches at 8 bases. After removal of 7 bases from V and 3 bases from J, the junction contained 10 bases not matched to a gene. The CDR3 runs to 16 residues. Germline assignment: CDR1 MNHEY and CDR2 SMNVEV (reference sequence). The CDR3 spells CASTLGRTGYTGELFF. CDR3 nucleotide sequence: TGTGCCAGCACCCTAGGGCGGACAGGGTACACCGGGGAGCTGTTTTTT.

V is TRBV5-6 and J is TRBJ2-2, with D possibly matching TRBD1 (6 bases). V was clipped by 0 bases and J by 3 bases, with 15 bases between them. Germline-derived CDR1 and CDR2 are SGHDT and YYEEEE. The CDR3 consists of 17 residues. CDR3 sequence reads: CASSLGPTGPHTGELFF. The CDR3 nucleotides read TGTGCCAGCAGCTTGGGACCTACAGGGCCCCACACCGGGGAGCTGTTTTTT. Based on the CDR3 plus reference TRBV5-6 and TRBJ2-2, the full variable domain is DAGVTQSPTHLIKTRGQQVTLRCSPKSGHDTVSWYQQALGQGPQFIFQYYEEEERQRGNFPDRFSGHQFPNYSSELNVNALLLGDSALYLCASSLGPTGPHTGELFFGEGSRLTVL.

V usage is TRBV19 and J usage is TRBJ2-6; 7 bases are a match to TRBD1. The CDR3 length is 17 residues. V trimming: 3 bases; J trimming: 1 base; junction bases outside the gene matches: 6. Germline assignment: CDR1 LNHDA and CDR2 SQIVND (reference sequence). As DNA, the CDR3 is TGTGCCAGTAGTATCGGGGACAGAGGATCTGGGGCCAACGTCCTGACTTTC. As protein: CASSIGDRGSGANVLTF.

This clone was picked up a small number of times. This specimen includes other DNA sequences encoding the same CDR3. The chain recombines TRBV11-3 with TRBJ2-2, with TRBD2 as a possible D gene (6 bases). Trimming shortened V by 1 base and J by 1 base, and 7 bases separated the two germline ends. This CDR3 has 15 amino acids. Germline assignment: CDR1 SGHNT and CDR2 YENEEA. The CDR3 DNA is TGTGCCAGCAGCTTAGTGGGGGGGAACACCGGGGAGCTGTTTTTT. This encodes CASSLVGGNTGELFF.

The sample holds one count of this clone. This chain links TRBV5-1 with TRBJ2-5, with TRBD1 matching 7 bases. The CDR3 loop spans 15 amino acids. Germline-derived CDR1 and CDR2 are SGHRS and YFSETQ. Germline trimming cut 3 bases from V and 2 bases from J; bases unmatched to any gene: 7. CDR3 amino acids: CASSSAGRGQETQYF. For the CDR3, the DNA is TGCGCCAGCAGCTCCGCGGGCAGGGGGCAAGAGACCCAGTACTTC.

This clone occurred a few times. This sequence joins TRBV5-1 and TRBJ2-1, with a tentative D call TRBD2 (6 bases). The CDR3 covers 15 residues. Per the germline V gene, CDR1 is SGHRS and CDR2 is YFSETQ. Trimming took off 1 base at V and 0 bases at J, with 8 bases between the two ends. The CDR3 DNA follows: TGCGCCAGCAGCTTGTCCGGGGGCTCCTACAATGAGCAGTTCTTC. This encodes CASSLSGGSYNEQFF.

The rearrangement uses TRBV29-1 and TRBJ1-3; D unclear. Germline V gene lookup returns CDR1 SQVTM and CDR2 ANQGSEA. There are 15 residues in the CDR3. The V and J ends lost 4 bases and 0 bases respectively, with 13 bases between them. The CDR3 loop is CSVGGSYLSGNTIYF. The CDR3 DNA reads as TGCAGCGTTGGAGGGTCGTACCTCTCTGGAAACACCATATATTTT.

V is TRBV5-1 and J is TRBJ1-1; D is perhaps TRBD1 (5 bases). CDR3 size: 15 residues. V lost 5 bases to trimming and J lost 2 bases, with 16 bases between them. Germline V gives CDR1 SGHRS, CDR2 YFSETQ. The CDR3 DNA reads TGCGCCAGCAGACGACTCCGGGACTCTAACACTGAAGCTTTCTTT. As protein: CASRRLRDSNTEAFF.

The DNA of the CDR3 is TGTGCCAGCAGCCTTTACAGGGCTCAGCCCCAGCATTTT. Amino acid sequence: CASSLYRAQPQHF. V is TRBV7-2 and J is TRBJ1-5; TRBD1 might be the D (6 bases). This CDR3 region has 13 residues. Trimming pared 5 bases from V and 6 bases from J, leaving 11 bases between. The germline V gene has CDR1 SGHTA and CDR2 FQGNSA. Filled out from reference TRBV7-2 and TRBJ1-5, the complete variable domain reads GAGVSQSPSNKVTEKGKDVELRCDPISGHTALYWYRQSLGQGLEFLIYFQGNSAPDKSGLPSDRFSAERTGGSVSTLTIQRTQQEDSAVYLCASSLYRAQPQHFGDGTRLSIL.

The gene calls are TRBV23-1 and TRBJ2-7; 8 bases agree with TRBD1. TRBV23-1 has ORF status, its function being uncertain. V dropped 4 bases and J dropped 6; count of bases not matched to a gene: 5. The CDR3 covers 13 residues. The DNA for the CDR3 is TGCGCCAGCAGTCCCCCGGACAGGGCCGAGCAGTACTTC. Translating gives CASSPPDRAEQYF.

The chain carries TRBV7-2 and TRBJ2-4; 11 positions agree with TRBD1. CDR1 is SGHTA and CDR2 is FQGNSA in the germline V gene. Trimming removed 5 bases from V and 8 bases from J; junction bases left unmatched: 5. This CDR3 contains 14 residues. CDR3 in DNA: TGTGCCAGCAGCCTGGGACAGGGGGGATACATTCAGTACTTC. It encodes CASSLGQGGYIQYF.

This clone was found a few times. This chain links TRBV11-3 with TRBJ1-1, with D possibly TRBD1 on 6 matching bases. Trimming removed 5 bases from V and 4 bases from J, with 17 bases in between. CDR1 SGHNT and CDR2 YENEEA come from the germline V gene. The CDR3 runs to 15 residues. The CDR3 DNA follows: TGTGCCAGCAGCCAGTCGGCAGGGGACGTCACTGAAGCTTTCTTT. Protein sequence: CASSQSAGDVTEAFF. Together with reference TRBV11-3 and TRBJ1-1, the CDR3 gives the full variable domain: EAGVVQSPRYKIIEKKQPVAFWCNPISGHNTLYWYLQNLGQGPELLIRYENEEAVDDSQLPKDRFSAERLKGVDSTLKIQPAELGDSAVYLCASSQSAGDVTEAFFGQGTRLTVV.

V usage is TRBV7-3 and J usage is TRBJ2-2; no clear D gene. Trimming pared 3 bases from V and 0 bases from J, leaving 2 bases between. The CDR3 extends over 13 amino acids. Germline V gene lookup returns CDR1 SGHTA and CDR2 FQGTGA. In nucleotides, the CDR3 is TGTGCCAGCAGCTTTACGAACACCGGGGAGCTGTTTTTT. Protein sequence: CASSFTNTGELFF.

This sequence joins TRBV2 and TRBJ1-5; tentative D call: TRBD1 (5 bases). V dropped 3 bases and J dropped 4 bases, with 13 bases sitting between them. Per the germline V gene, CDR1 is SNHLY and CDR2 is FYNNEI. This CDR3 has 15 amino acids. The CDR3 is CASSEERGWNQPQHF. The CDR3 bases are TGTGCCAGCAGTGAGGAAAGGGGATGGAATCAGCCCCAGCATTTT.

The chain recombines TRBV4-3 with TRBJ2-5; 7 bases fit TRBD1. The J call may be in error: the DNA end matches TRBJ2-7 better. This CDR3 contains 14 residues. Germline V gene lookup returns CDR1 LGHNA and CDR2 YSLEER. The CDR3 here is CASSQFTGAYEQYF. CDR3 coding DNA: TGCGCCAGCAGCCAATTTACAGGGGCGTACGAGCAGTACTTC.

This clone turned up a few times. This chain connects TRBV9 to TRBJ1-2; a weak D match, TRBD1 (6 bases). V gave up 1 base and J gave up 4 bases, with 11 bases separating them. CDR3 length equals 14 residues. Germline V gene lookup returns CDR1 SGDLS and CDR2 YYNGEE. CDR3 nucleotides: TGTGCCAGCAGCGTATCGGGGGGCGGCTATGGCTACACCTTC. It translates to CASSVSGGGYGYTF.

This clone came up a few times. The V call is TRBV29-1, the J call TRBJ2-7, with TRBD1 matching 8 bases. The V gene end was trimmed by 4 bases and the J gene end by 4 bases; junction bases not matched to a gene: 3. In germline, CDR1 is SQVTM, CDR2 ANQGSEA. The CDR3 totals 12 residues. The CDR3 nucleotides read TGCAGCGTTGGCCGGACAGGGTACGAGCAGTACTTC. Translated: CSVGRTGYEQYF.